This entry concerns a single T cell receptor beta chain. Antigen unknown. Looked up from germline, CDR1 is MNHEY and CDR2 is SVGAGI. The CDR3 is 14 amino acids. The trim removed 7 bases at V and 5 bases at J, leaving 9 bases unmatched. The data were taken from a study of T cell responses to AZD1222 COVID-19 vaccine. Study-level points and caveats: Baseline testing showed seropositivity in only a handful of AZD1222 recipients. At 160-218 and 743-854, vaccine-associated CD4 TCRs were dominant, and they spanned spike. Repertoire samples came only from after the peak T cell response. Following two doses of AZD1222, Spike-specific TCR breadth and depth rose.

TCRdb's copy holds only in-frame clones and misses some; the assay was immunoSEQ multiplex PCR. Seen here are 150,000 to 200,000 clones, around 95% observed once, and the top ten hold approximately 0.64%. The chain uses TRBV6-5 and TRBJ1-2; 8 bases are shared with TRBD1. This TCR came from an adult in good health. Specimen: peripheral blood, collected on day 0 of AZD1222 vaccination. This CDR3 is CASTRDRGGYGYTF. The CDR3 DNA sequence: TGTGCCAGCACCCGTGACAGGGGTGGTTATGGCTACACCTTC.